This T cell receptor (beta chain) appears in the sequencing data of a study of blood T cell repertoires in COVID-19. About the study: Sites in the United States, Italy and Spain provided acute and convalescent COVID-19 samples. From T cells, B-cell-depleted T cells, or PBMCs came the material, which was cDNA or gDNA.

The CDR3 is 14 residues long. CDR1 is SGDLS and CDR2 is YYNGEE in the germline V gene. Residents of approximately 25 US areas, aged about 18 to 95 years, made up the participants. Donors were grouped by their self-reported clinical history. Details on this clone: One end of the junction does not line up with germline, which may come from a read error.

Clones were read by immunoSEQ multiplex PCR, and TCRdb kept only the in-frame ones, dropping some. The sample lists some 300,000 clones, 90% seen once, with approximately 4% in the top ten. The J gene is TRBJ2-5, the V gene TRBV9; D perhaps matches TRBD1 (6 bases). This TCR was recovered from a young woman with acute COVID-19. What was sequenced was PBMCs or T cells enriched from blood (not recorded which). CDR3 in amino acids: CATSTGLGGETQYF. CDR3 in DNA: TGTGCCACCAGCACAGGGCTTGGGGGTGAGACCCAGTACTTC.